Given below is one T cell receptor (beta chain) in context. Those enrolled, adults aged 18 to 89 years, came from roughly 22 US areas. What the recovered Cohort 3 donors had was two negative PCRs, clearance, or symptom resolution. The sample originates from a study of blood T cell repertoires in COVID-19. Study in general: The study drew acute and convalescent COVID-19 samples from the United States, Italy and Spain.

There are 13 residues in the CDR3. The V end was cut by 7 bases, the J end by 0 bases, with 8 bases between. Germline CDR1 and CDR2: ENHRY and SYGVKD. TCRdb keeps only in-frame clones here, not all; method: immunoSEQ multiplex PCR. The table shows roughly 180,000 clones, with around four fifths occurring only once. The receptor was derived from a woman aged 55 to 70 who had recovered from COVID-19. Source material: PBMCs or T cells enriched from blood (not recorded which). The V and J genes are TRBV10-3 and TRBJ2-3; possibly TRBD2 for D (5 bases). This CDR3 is CAITWTSTDTQYF. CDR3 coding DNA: TGTGCCATCACCTGGACTAGCACAGATACGCAGTATTTT.